The count of the clone carrying this T cell receptor (beta chain) is one. Sequencing was performed with immunoSEQ multiplex PCR; in TCRdb, only in-frame clones are kept and a portion is missing. Among about 200,000 clones listed, 80% to 90% were seen once. The record originates from a study of blood T cell repertoires in COVID-19. This CDR3 is built from 13 residues. V was shortened by 2 bases and J by 3 bases, with 6 bases between the two germline ends. Germline values: CDR1 LNHDA, CDR2 SQIVND (reference sequence). The material sequenced was peripheral blood. This chain uses TRBV19 with TRBJ2-3; D possibly corresponds to TRBD1 (5 bases). This receptor was taken from a human donor with active or convalescent COVID-19. The donor label of this sample is uncertain. In DNA, the CDR3 is TGTGCCAGTAGTATACAGGGTACAGATACGCAGTATTTT. As protein: CASSIQGTDTQYF.